These T cell receptor beta chains were read from a single sample in a study of T-cell memory formation after mild COVID-19. A single record per CDR3 protein comes from TCRdb applying MiXCR to the 5' RACE reads. Among 350,000 to 450,000 distinct CDR3 sequences, around 24% were seen once, and the ten largest hold around 9.5%. Sequencing used PBMCs or a T cell subset sorted from them (not recorded which). Receptor source: an adult woman who had mild COVID-19 (a few samples of this study predate the infection). Cell type and time point are not known. CDR3s include the opening cysteine and the closing phenylalanine or tryptophan. The order of the fields is D gene, J gene, V gene, CDR3 protein. A D gene is named only where the DNA matches it firmly.

TRBD2,TRBJ2-3,TRBV30,CASSSGYTDTQYF
-,TRBJ1-2,TRBV20-1,CSATGEDYGYTF
TRBD2,TRBJ2-1,TRBV5-1,CASSLTSGSHEQFF
TRBD1,TRBJ1-1,TRBV18,CASSRQGAMNTEAFF
TRBD1,TRBJ1-1,TRBV7-9,CATWGEGATEAFF
-,TRBJ1-2,TRBV7-3,CASSLDSLHGYTF
-,TRBJ2-7,TRBV18,CASSPSSPSSSYEQYF
-,TRBJ2-1,TRBV7-2,CASSLVYRERAGPNEQFF
TRBD2,TRBJ2-1,TRBV7-9,CASSLTSGDSEQFF
-,TRBJ2-3,TRBV30,CAWSVRGVRDSNTDTQYF
-,TRBJ2-3,TRBV5-1,CASSPEPGDTQYF
-,TRBJ2-7,TRBV18,CASSTPNLYEQYF
-,TRBJ2-1,TRBV21-1,CASSLSQDRLNEQFF
TRBD1,TRBJ2-3,TRBV12-3/TRBV12-4,CASSLQGAGTDTQYF
-,TRBJ1-1,TRBV20-1,CSAREGYEYTEAFF
-,TRBJ2-5,TRBV5-1,CASTRTVPQETQYF
-,TRBJ2-1,TRBV29-1,CSVEDVAAPIYNEQFF
-,TRBJ2-5,TRBV6-5,CASSYSEGFGGSGTQYF
-,TRBJ1-3,TRBV7-9,CASSLSTAAGNTIYF
-,TRBJ2-3,TRBV11-2,CASSLGADTQYF
-,TRBJ1-1,TRBV5-1,CASSLGGRLNTEAFF
-,TRBJ2-5,TRBV5-1,CASSLAAVKETQYF
-,TRBJ2-5,TRBV5-1,CASRRWGETQETQYF
TRBD2,TRBJ2-1,TRBV4-1,CASSQDASGVNEQFF
-,TRBJ1-2,TRBV14,CASSLLPLTVLNYGYTF
-,TRBJ1-1,TRBV6-2/TRBV6-3,CASKATGIWTEAFF
-,TRBJ1-3,TRBV10-3,CAITMGFSGNTIYF
-,TRBJ1-1,TRBV5-1,CASSLLSLVPEAFF
TRBD1,TRBJ2-5,TRBV10-1,CASSENGTGQETQYF
TRBD1,TRBJ2-1,TRBV7-6,CASSPKDRGSYNEQFF
TRBD1,TRBJ1-5,TRBV7-8,CASSLAGTANQPQHF
-,TRBJ2-5,TRBV7-9,CASSLAPARGEETQYF
-,TRBJ2-3,TRBV4-1,CASRHTDTQYF
TRBD1,TRBJ1-4,TRBV29-1,CSFQTGEGTNEKLFF
TRBD2,TRBJ2-2,TRBV5-1,CATGLVPDVGELFF
-,TRBJ2-5,TRBV18,CASSPGPGRETQYF
-,TRBJ1-6,TRBV12-3/TRBV12-4,CASSFRGDNSPLHF
-,TRBJ2-7,TRBV7-9,CASSLESKYEQYF
-,TRBJ2-1,TRBV5-1,CASSLYLYNEQFF
-,TRBJ2-1,TRBV5-1,CASSRDASYNEQFF